The entry below describes one T cell receptor beta chain. The sample comes from a study of T cell changes during pregnancy in multiple sclerosis. Libraries were prepared by immunoSEQ multiplex PCR; TCRdb keeps only in-frame clonotypes and omits some of them. The sample carries around 100,000 clones, 75% to 95% recorded once. The TCR sequence derives from a female donor in good health, enrolled as a control in a pregnancy study. This material consisted of peripheral blood, taken in the second trimester of pregnancy.

CDR3 loop: CASSVSRGDGYGYTF. In DNA form, the CDR3 reads TGTGCCAGCAGTGTTTCCCGGGGGGATGGGTATGGCTACACCTTC. The genes are TRBV25-1 and TRBJ1-2, with a tentative D call TRBD1 (5 bases). CDR1 is MGHDK and CDR2 is SYGVNS in the germline V gene. The CDR3 loop spans 15 amino acids. Between the trimmed V and J ends, which lost 4 bases and 5 bases, there was a span of 17 bases.